A single sample is the source of the 3 T cell receptor beta chains below, sequenced in a study of cytomegalovirus exposure and HLA in healthy donors. PCR involved 60 Vbeta and 13 Jbeta primers. Generated by immunoSEQ multiplex PCR, the TCRdb table keeps only in-frame clones and is missing some. The sample consists of some 120,000 clones, 10% to 13% of them appearing once. Sequencing was carried out using PBMCs. These receptors were obtained from a young woman in good health and CMV-seropositive.

This clone was found a few times. The chain has TRBV6-4 and TRBJ1-5; D is unclear. This CDR3 contains 15 residues. The germline V gene encodes CDR1 MRHNA and CDR2 SNTAGT. Trimming stripped 7 bases from V and 4 bases from J, with 17 bases between. The CDR3 loop reads CASKTHTESNQPQHF. Here the CDR3 DNA reads TGTGCCAGCAAAACCCATACTGAAAGTAATCAGCCCCAGCATTTT.

The chain couples TRBV6-5 to TRBJ2-7, with 12 bases fitting TRBD2. Germline V CDR1 and CDR2: MNHEY, SVGAGI. The CDR3 has 14 amino acids. The V gene end was trimmed by 7 bases and the J gene end by 3 bases; junction bases not matched to a gene: 4. The CDR3 region has the DNA TGTGCCAGCAAACTAGCGGGAGGCGACTACGAGCAGTACTTC. Translated: CASKLAGGDYEQYF.

A few counts support this clone. The rearrangement joins TRBV7-6 to TRBJ1-1; D remains ambiguous. This CDR3 comprises 12 residues. From germline, CDR1 is SGHVS and CDR2 FNYEAQ. V was cut by 4 bases and J by 3 bases, with 6 bases left in between. CDR3 coding DNA: TGTGCCAGCAGCTCCGTAGACACTGAAGCTTTCTTT. It encodes CASSSVDTEAFF.